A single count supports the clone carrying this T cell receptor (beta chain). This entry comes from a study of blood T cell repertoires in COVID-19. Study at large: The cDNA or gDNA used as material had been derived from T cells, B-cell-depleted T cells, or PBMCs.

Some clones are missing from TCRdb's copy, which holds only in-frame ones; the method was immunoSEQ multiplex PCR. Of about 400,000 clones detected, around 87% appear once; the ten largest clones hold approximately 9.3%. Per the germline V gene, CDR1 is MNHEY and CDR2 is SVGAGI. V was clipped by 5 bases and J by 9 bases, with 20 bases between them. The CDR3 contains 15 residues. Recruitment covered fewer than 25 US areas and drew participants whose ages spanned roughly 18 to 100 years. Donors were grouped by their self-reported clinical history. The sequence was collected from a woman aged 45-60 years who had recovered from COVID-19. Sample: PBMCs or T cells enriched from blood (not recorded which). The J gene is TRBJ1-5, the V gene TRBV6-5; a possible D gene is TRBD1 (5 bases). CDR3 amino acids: CASSLAGPTPGPQHF. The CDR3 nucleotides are TGTGCCAGCAGTCTCGCGGGACCGACTCCAGGGCCCCAGCATTTT.